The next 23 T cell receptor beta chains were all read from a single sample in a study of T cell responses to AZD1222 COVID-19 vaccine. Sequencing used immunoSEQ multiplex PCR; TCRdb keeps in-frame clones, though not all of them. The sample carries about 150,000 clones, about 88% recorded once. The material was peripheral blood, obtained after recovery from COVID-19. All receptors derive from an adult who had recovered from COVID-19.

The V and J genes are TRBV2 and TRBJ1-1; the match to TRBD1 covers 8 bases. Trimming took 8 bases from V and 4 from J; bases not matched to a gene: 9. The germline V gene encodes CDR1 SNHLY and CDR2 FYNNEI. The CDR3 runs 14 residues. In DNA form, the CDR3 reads TGTGCCAGCGGGATGACAGGGGCAGGCACTGAAGCTTTCTTT. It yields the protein CASGMTGAGTEAFF.

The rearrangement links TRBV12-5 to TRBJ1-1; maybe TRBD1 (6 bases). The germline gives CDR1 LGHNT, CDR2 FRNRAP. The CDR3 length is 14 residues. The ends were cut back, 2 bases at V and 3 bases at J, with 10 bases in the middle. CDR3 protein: CASGLMGAHTEAFF. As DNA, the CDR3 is TGTGCTAGTGGTTTGATGGGGGCGCACACTGAAGCTTTCTTT.

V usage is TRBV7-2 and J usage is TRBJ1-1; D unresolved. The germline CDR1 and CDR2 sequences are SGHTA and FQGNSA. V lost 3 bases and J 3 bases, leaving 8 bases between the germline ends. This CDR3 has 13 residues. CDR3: CASSFGVDTEAFF. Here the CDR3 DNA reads TGTGCCAGCAGCTTTGGGGTGGACACTGAAGCTTTCTTT.

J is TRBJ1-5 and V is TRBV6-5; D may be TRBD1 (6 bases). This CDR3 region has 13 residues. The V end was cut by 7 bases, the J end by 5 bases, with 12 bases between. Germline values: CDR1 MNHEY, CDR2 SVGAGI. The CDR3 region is CASNRVVDQPQHF. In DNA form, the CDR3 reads TGTGCCAGCAACAGGGTGGTTGATCAGCCCCAGCATTTT.

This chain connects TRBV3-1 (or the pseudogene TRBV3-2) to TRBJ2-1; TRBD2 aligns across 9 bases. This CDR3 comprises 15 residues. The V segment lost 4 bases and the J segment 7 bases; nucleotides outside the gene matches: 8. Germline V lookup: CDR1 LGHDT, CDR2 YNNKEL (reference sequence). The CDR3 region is CASSPRTSEGNEQFF. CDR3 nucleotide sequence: TGTGCCAGCAGCCCCCGGACTAGCGAGGGAAATGAGCAGTTCTTC.

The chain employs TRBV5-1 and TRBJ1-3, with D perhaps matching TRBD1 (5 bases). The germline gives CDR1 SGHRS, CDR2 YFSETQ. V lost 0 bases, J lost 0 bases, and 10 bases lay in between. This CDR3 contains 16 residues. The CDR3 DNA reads TGCGCCAGCAGCTTGGCCCGGGGGGACTCTGGAAACACCATATATTTT. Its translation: CASSLARGDSGNTIYF.

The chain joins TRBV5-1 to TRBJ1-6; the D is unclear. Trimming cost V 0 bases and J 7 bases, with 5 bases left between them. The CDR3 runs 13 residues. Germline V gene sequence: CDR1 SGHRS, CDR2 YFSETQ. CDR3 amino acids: CASSLDQNSPLHF. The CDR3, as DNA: TGCGCCAGCAGCTTGGATCAGAATTCACCCCTCCACTTT.

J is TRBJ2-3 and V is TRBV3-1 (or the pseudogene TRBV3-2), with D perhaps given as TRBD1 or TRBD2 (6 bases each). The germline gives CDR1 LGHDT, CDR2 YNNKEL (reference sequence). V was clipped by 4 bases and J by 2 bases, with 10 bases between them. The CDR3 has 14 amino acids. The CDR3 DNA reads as TGTGCCAGCAGCCGGGGGGCTGTCACAGATACGCAGTATTTT. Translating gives CASSRGAVTDTQYF.

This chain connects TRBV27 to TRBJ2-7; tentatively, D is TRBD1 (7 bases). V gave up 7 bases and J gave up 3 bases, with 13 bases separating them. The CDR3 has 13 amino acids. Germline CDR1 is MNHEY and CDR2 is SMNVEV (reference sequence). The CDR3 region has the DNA TGTGCCAGCACAGGGGGGACAAACTACGAGCAGTACTTC. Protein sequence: CASTGGTNYEQYF.

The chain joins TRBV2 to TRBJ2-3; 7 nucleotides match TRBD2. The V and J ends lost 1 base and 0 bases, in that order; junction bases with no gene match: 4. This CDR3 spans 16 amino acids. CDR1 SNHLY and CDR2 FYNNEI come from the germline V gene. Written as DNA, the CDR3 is TGTGCCAGCAGTGAAGTGGGGACTACCAGCACAGATACGCAGTATTTT. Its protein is CASSEVGTTSTDTQYF.

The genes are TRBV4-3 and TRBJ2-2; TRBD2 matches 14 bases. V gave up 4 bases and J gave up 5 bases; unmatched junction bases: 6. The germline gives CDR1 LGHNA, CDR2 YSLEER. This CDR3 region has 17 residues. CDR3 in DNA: TGCGCCAGCAGCCGAGCGACTAGCGGGGGGGTAACCGGGGAGCTGTTTTTT. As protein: CASSRATSGGVTGELFF.

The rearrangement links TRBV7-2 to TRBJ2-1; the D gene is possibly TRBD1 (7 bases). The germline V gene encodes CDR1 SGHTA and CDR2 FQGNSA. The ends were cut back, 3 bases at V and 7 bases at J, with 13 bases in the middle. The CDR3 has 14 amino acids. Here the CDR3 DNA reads TGTGCCAGCAGCTTCAGGGGGGCGCAGAATGAGCAGTTCTTC. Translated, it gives CASSFRGAQNEQFF.

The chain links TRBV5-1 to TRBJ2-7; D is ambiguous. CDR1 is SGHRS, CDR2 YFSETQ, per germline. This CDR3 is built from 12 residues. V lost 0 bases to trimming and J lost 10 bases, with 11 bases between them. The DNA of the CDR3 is TGCGCCAGCAGCTTGGAGAGTTCCGTTCAGTACTTC. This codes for CASSLESSVQYF.

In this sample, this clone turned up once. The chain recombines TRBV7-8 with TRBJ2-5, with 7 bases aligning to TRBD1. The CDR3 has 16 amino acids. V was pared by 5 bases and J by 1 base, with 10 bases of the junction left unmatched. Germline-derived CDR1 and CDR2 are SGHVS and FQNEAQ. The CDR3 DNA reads TGTGCCAGCAGCACCCCCGGACAGGCCCTCCAAGAGACCCAGTACTTC. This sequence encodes CASSTPGQALQETQYF.

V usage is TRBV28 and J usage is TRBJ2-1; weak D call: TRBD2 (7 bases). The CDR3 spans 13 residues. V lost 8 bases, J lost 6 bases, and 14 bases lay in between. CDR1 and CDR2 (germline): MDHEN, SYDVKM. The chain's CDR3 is CASGLRGGNEQFF. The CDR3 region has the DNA TGTGCCAGCGGGCTAAGGGGGGGCAATGAGCAGTTCTTC.

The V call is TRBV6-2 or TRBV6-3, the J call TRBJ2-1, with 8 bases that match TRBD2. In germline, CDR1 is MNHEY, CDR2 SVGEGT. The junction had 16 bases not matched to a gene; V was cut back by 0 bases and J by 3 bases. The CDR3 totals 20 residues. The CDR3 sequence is CASSYSARESAGGDYNEQFF. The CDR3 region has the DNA TGTGCCAGCAGTTACTCAGCGCGGGAGTCCGCGGGGGGCGACTACAATGAGCAGTTCTTC.

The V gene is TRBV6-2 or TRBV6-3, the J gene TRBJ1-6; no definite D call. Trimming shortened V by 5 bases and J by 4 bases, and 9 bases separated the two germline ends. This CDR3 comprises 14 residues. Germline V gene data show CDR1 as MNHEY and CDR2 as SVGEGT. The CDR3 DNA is TGTGCCAGCAGTGGACGGGGTTATAATTCACCCCTCCACTTT. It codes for CASSGRGYNSPLHF.

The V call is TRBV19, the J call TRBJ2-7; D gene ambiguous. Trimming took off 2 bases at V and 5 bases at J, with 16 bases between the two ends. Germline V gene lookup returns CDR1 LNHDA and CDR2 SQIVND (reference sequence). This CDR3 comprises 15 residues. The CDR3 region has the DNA TGTGCCAGTAGTATATTCGAAGGCCTCGGCAACGAGCAGTACTTC. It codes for CASSIFEGLGNEQYF.

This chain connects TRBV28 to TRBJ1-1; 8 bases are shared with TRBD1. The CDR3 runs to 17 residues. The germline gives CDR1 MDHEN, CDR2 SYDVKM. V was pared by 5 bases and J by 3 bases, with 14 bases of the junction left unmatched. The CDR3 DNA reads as TGTGCCAGCAGTCCAATTCAGGGGGCGAATGAGGACACTGAAGCTTTCTTT. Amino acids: CASSPIQGANEDTEAFF.

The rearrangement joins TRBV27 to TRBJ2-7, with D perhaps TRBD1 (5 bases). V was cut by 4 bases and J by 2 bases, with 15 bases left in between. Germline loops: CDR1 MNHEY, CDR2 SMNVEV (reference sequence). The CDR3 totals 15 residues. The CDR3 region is CASSSTDSSAYEQYF. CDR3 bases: TGTGCCAGCAGTTCTACCGACAGCTCAGCCTACGAGCAGTACTTC.

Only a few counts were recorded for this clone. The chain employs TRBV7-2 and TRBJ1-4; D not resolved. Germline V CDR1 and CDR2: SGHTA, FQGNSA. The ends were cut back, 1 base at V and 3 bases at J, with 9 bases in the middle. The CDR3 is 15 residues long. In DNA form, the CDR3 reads TGTGCCAGCAGCTTAGGCTGGGGTGCTAATGAAAAACTGTTTTTT. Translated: CASSLGWGANEKLFF.

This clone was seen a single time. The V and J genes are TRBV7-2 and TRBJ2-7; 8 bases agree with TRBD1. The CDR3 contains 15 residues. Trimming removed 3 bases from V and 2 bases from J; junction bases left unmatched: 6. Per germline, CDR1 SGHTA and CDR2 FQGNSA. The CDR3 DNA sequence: TGTGCCAGCAGCTTGGGAGCAGGGGGCGCCTACGAGCAGTACTTC. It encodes CASSLGAGGAYEQYF.

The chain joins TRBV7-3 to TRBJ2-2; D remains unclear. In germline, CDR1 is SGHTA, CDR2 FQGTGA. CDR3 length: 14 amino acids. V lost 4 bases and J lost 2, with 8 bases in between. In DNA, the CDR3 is TGTGCCAGCAGCTACAATCGTAACACCGGGGAGCTGTTTTTT. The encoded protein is CASSYNRNTGELFF.